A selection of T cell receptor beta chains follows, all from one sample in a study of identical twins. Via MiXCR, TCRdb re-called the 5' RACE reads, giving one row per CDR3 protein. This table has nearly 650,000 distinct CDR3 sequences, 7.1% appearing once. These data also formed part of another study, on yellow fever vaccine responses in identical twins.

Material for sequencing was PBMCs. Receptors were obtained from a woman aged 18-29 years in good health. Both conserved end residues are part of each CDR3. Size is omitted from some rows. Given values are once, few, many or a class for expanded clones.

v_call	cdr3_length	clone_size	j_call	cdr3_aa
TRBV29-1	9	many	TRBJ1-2	CSVDHGYTF
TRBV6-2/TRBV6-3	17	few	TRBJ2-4	CASSPPLAGRTKNIQYF
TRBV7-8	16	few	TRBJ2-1	CASSAGTRSSYNEQFF
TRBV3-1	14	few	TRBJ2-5	CASSQREGQETQYF
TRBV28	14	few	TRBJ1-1	CASSSPGLTSEAFF
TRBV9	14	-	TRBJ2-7	CASSVEGGTYEQYF
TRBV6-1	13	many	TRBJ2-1	CASRMTDYNEQFF
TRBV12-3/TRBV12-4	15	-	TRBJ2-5	CASRATSGSWETQYF
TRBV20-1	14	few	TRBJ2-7	CSAEAGTNPYEQYF
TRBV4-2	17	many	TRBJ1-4	CASSQDGTLTTNEKLFF
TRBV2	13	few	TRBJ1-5	CASSGTEIQPQHF
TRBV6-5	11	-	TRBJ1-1	CASSYSKRSFF
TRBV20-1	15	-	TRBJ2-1	CSARVAGEVSREQFF
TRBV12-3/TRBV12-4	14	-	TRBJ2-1	CASSPAPSRDEQFF